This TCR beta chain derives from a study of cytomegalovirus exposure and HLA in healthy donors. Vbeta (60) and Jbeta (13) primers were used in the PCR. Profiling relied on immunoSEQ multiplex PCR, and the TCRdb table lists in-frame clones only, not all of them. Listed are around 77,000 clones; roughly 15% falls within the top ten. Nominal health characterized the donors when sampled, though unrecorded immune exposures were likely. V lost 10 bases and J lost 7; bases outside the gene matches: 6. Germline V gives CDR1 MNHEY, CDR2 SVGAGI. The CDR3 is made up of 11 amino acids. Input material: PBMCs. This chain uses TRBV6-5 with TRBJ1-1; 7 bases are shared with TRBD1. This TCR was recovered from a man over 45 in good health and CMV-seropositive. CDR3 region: CATSNRGEAFF. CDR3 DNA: TGTGCCACATCGAACAGGGGTGAAGCTTTCTTT.